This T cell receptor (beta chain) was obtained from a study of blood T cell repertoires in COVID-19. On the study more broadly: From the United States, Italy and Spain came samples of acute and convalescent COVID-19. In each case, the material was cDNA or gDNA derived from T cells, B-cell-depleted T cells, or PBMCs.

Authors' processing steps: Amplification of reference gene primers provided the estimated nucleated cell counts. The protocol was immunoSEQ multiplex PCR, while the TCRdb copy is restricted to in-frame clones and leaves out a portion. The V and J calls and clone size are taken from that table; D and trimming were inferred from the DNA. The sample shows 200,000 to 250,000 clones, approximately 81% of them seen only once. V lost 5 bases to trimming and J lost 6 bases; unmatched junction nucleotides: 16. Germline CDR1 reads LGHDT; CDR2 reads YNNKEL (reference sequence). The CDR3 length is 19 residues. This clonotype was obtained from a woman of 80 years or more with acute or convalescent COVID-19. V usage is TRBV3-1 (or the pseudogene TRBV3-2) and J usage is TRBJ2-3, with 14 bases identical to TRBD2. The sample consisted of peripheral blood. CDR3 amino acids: CASSSSLARLAGGRDTQYF. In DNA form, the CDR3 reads TGTGCCAGCAGCTCCTCACTAGCCCGACTAGCGGGGGGGAGGGATACGCAGTATTTT.